Following are 21 T cell receptor beta chains from one sample sequenced in a study of vaccination effects on CD4 cells after COVID-19. The antigens of these receptors remain unknown. Assay: immunoSEQ multiplex PCR; the TCRdb copy retains only in-frame clones and omits some. The table has about 22,000 clones, roughly three quarters seen once; the top ten hold approximately 8.3%. Under the ViraFEST assay, PBMC were stimulated with viral peptide pools so that antigen-specific CD4+ T cells expanded. Sequencing was performed afterwards. It was after roughly 11 days of culture that CD4+ T cells were isolated. Vaccination of participants consisted of two doses of either the BNT162b2 or mRNA-1273 vaccine. The sequenced sample was CD4+ T cells from PBMCs cultured with SARS-CoV-2 spike peptides, obtained after COVID-19 vaccination. The source is a human donor who received a COVID-19 vaccine.

The chain joins TRBV11-2 to TRBJ2-1; D is ambiguous. The length of the CDR3 is 18 residues. Germline loops: CDR1 SGHAT, CDR2 FQNNGV. V lost 3 bases, J lost 6 bases, and 24 bases lay in between. CDR3 residues: CASSFPLSRPFVGNEQFF. In DNA, the CDR3 is TGTGCCAGCAGCTTTCCCTTGTCTAGGCCCTTCGTAGGCAATGAGCAGTTCTTC.

The J gene is TRBJ1-1, the V gene TRBV7-2, with D perhaps TRBD1 (5 bases). Germline V gene sequence: CDR1 SGHTA, CDR2 FQGNSA. The CDR3 contains 15 residues. V dropped 1 base and J dropped 4 bases, with 13 bases sitting between them. The CDR3 DNA sequence: TGTGCCAGCAGCTTAGAATCTCAGGGCAGCACTGAAGCTTTCTTT. Translating it yields CASSLESQGSTEAFF.

This chain uses TRBV29-1 with TRBJ2-2; D ambiguous. CDR1 and CDR2 (germline): SQVTM, ANQGSEA. The CDR3 totals 15 residues. The ends were cut back, 5 bases at V and 1 base at J, with 14 bases in the middle. CDR3 residues: CSVTLRVENTGELFF. The CDR3 region has the DNA TGCAGCGTTACCTTAAGGGTAGAGAACACCGGGGAGCTGTTTTTT.

The chain is built from TRBV10-3 and TRBJ1-1; 9 bases line up with TRBD1. This CDR3 region has 16 residues. V was pared by 3 bases and J by 4 bases, with 9 bases of the junction left unmatched. Germline V CDR1 and CDR2: ENHRY, SYGVKD. Here the CDR3 DNA reads TGTGCCATCAGTGAACCTGTGGGACAGGGTGGCACTGAAGCTTTCTTT. Translation: CAISEPVGQGGTEAFF.

V gene TRBV3-1 (or the pseudogene TRBV3-2) combines with J gene TRBJ1-5; no clear D. Germline V gene data show CDR1 as LGHDT and CDR2 as YNNKEL (reference sequence). Trimming removed 1 base at V and 3 bases at J, with 10 bases between. The CDR3 is 15 amino acids. The CDR3: CASSQVVGFNQPQHF. In DNA, the CDR3 is TGTGCCAGCAGCCAAGTAGTAGGGTTCAATCAGCCCCAGCATTTT.

V usage is TRBV15 and J usage is TRBJ2-3; 7 nucleotides line up with TRBD2. In germline, CDR1 is LNHNV, CDR2 YYDKDF (reference sequence). Trimming took 2 bases from V and 0 from J; bases not matched to a gene: 8. This CDR3 is 17 amino acids long. The CDR3 is CATSRRLALLSTDTQYF. CDR3 bases: TGTGCCACCAGCAGACGACTAGCACTTCTAAGCACAGATACGCAGTATTTT.

This chain joins TRBV6-5 and TRBJ1-6; D possibly corresponds to TRBD1 (5 bases). Germline loops: CDR1 MNHEY, CDR2 SVGAGI. This CDR3 is 14 amino acids long. V was pared by 1 base and J by 7 bases, with 8 bases between. CDR3 protein: CASSYLQGNSPLHF. The CDR3 coding sequence is TGTGCCAGCAGTTACTTGCAGGGAAATTCACCCCTCCACTTT.

The chain joins TRBV5-8 to TRBJ1-1; no clear D gene. V lost 0 bases and J 9 bases, leaving 0 bases between the germline ends. Germline V lookup: CDR1 SGHTS, CDR2 YDEGEE. This CDR3 region has 9 residues. CDR3: CASSLEAFF. The DNA of the CDR3 is TGTGCCAGCAGCTTGGAAGCTTTCTTT. Filled out from reference TRBV5-8 and TRBJ1-1, the complete variable domain reads EAGVTQSPTHLIKTRGQQATLRCSPISGHTSVYWYQQALGLGLQFLLWYDEGEERNRGNFPPRFSGRQFPNYSSELNVNALELEDSALYLCASSLEAFFGQGTRLTVV.

This chain uses TRBV6-5 with TRBJ2-5; 7 positions match TRBD1. This CDR3 contains 14 residues. Germline values: CDR1 MNHEY, CDR2 SVGAGI. The J segment lost 1 base and the V segment lost 5 bases, leaving 4 bases of the junction unmatched. The CDR3, as DNA: TGTGCCAGCAGTATGACAGGGTTCCAAGAGACCCAGTACTTC. Residues: CASSMTGFQETQYF.

This sequence joins TRBV3-1 (or the pseudogene TRBV3-2) and TRBJ2-5; no firm D call. This CDR3 contains 14 residues. V lost 3 bases to trimming and J lost 2 bases, with 10 bases between them. Germline values: CDR1 LGHDT, CDR2 YNNKEL (reference sequence). The DNA for the CDR3 is TGTGCCAGCAGCCATAGTCTATTACAAGAGACCCAGTACTTC. As protein: CASSHSLLQETQYF.

The gene calls are TRBV19 and TRBJ2-3; 12 bases are shared with TRBD2. From germline, CDR1 is LNHDA and CDR2 SQIVND (reference sequence). The CDR3 sequence is 15 residues long. V lost 6 bases to trimming and J lost 6 bases; unmatched junction nucleotides: 7. The CDR3, as DNA: TGTGCCAGTAGGACAACCGGGACTAGCGGGGATACGCAGTATTTT. As protein: CASRTTGTSGDTQYF.

Here the CDR3 reads CASLPTAGFSGANVLTF. The CDR3 DNA is TGCGCCAGCTTACCCACCGCCGGTTTCTCTGGGGCCAACGTCCTGACTTTC. This chain uses TRBV10-1 with TRBJ2-6; D remains ambiguous. The CDR3 contains 17 residues. The germline CDR1 and CDR2 sequences are WNHNN and SYGVQD (reference sequence). The V end was cut by 8 bases, the J end by 0 bases, with 17 bases between.

This clone was seen more than once but under ten times. V gene TRBV2 combines with J gene TRBJ2-7; 7 bases fit TRBD1. From germline, CDR1 is SNHLY and CDR2 FYNNEI. Trimming removed 4 bases from V and 6 bases from J; junction bases left unmatched: 6. CDR3 size: 13 residues. For the CDR3, the DNA is TGTGCCAGCAGTGGGGACAGCCGAATCGAGCAGTACTTC. Its protein is CASSGDSRIEQYF. Together with reference TRBV2 and TRBJ2-7, the CDR3 gives the full variable domain: EPEVTQTPSHQVTQMGQEVILRCVPISNHLYFYWYRQILGQKVEFLVSFYNNEISEKSEIFDDQFSVERPDGSNFTLKIRSTKLEDSAMYFCASSGDSRIEQYFGPGTRLTVT.

In its sample, this clone was seen a few times. V and J are TRBV7-9 and TRBJ1-5; D unresolved. Germline lookup yields CDR1 SEHNR and CDR2 FQNEAQ (reference sequence). Trimming pared 1 base from V and 4 bases from J, leaving 11 bases between. This CDR3 comprises 15 residues. The CDR3 coding sequence is TGTGCCAGCAGCTTAGACGGATCGGGGAATCAGCCCCAGCATTTT. Translating it yields CASSLDGSGNQPQHF.

This clone was detected a few times. The rearrangement joins TRBV24-1 to TRBJ2-1, with D maybe TRBD2 (6 bases). V shed 6 bases and J shed 4 bases, with 15 bases lying between them. CDR3 size: 15 residues. Germline values: CDR1 KGHDR, CDR2 SFDVKD. In nucleotides, the CDR3 is TGTGCCACCAGTAGGAGCGGGTATGATTACAATGAGCAGTTCTTC. Translation: CATSRSGYDYNEQFF.

This clone was counted a few times. V is TRBV7-2 and J is TRBJ1-2; no reliable D call. CDR3 length: 15 amino acids. V was pared by 0 bases and J by 1 base, with 9 bases between. Germline V CDR1 and CDR2: SGHTA, FQGNSA. The CDR3 DNA is TGTGCCAGCAGCTTAGCGCGACACAGTAACTATGGCTACACCTTC. As protein: CASSLARHSNYGYTF.

The V and J genes are TRBV6-5 and TRBJ1-2; D remains ambiguous. Germline CDR1 and CDR2: MNHEY and SVGAGI. The V and J ends lost 10 bases and 1 base respectively, with 10 bases between them. The CDR3 is 12 residues long. The CDR3 is CATLVSNYGYTF. The CDR3 DNA is TGTGCCACCCTCGTCAGTAACTATGGCTACACCTTC.

The chain recombines TRBV6-5 with TRBJ2-3; a weak D match, TRBD2 (6 bases). Trimming shortened V by 3 bases and J by 1 base, and 11 bases separated the two germline ends. This CDR3 is built from 15 residues. The germline V gene has CDR1 MNHEY and CDR2 SVGAGI. The CDR3 protein is CASSYTGVRTDTQYF. CDR3 nucleotides: TGTGCCAGCAGTTATACGGGAGTGCGCACAGATACGCAGTATTTT.

This rearrangement joins TRBV19 to TRBJ2-1, with 7 bases fitting TRBD2. In germline, CDR1 is LNHDA, CDR2 SQIVND (reference sequence). Trimming cost V 3 bases and J 9 bases; bases outside gene matches: 14. The CDR3 consists of 16 residues. CDR3 DNA sequence: TGTGCCAGTAGTATTGGGGTAGCGGGTATTCTCGTTGAGCAGTTCTTC. Translation gives CASSIGVAGILVEQFF.

Only a few counts were recorded for this clone. The V call is TRBV7-9, the J call TRBJ1-1; tentatively, D is TRBD1 (5 bases). The CDR3 covers 12 residues. Germline V gene sequence: CDR1 SEHNR, CDR2 FQNEAQ (reference sequence). Trimming took off 6 bases at V and 11 bases at J, with 16 bases between the two ends. Here the CDR3 reads CASRQQEGRAFF. CDR3 coding DNA: TGTGCCAGCAGGCAGCAGGAGGGGAGGGCTTTCTTT. The whole variable domain, remainder taken from reference TRBV7-9 and TRBJ1-1, is DTGVSQNPRHKITKRGQNVTFRCDPISEHNRLYWYRQTLGQGPEFLTYFQNEAQLEKSRLLSDRFSAERPKGSFSTLEIQRTEQGDSAMYLCASRQQEGRAFFGQGTRLTVV.

The chain couples TRBV5-1 to TRBJ2-2, with unresolved D. CDR1 and CDR2 (germline): SGHRS, YFSETQ. The CDR3 is 15 residues long. Trimming left V 1 base short and J 0 bases short, with 7 bases between. CDR3 in amino acids: CASSLTAANTGELFF. In DNA, the CDR3 is TGCGCCAGCAGCTTGACAGCTGCGAACACCGGGGAGCTGTTTTTT.